This T cell receptor (beta chain) was identified during a study of lymphopenia after photon versus proton radiotherapy. V lost 0 bases to trimming and J lost 5 bases; unmatched junction nucleotides: 7. The CDR3 covers 16 residues. Germline lookup yields CDR1 SGHNT and CDR2 YYREEE (reference sequence). Assay: immunoSEQ multiplex PCR; the TCRdb copy retains only in-frame clones and omits some. The table includes around 160,000 clones, about nine tenths detected once. The origin of this receptor is a middle-aged man with gastric cancer. Sequencing was performed on peripheral blood, taken from a patient treated with photon-based radiotherapy. The gene calls are TRBV5-4 and TRBJ2-1; 8 bases map to TRBD2. In DNA form, the CDR3 reads TGTGCCAGCAGCTTGGTTACGGGAGGGCCCGACAATGAGCAGTTCTTC. Amino acids: CASSLVTGGPDNEQFF.